Shown below are 17 T cell receptor beta chains from a single sample sequenced in a study of shared clonotypes between healthy human individuals. Only in-frame clones appear in the TCRdb table, and some are missing; sequencing was by immunoSEQ multiplex PCR. The sample includes around 1.9 million clones, 93% of them seen just once. Terminally differentiated effector memory CD45RA+ cells were left out of the naive CD8 fraction, which was CD45RO-negative and positively selected for CCR7. Source material: naive CD8+ T cells from PBMCs. The receptors were sampled from a man in his late teens or twenties in good health. Some clones in this sample may be carry-over from other donors' samples.

This clone was picked up one time. This chain's CDR3 is CASSLGGYQHEQFF. The CDR3 region has the DNA TGTGCCAGCAGCCTAGGGGGATATCAACATGAGCAGTTCTTC. The gene calls are TRBV11-2 and TRBJ2-1, with D maybe TRBD1 (6 bases). Germline lookup yields CDR1 SGHAT and CDR2 FQNNGV. The V and J ends lost 5 bases and 8 bases respectively, with 16 bases between them. The CDR3 is made up of 14 amino acids.

The V and J genes are TRBV4-1 and TRBJ2-5; 11 bases line up with TRBD1. The V gene's germline CDR1 is MGHRA and CDR2 YSYEKL. Trimming took 6 bases from V and 2 from J; bases not matched to a gene: 2. This CDR3 comprises 14 residues. The CDR3 nucleotides read TGCGCCAGCAGGGACAGGGGGCAACAAGAGACCCAGTACTTC. Translation: CASRDRGQQETQYF.

The chain recombines TRBV21-1 with TRBJ2-4; the D call in the table, TRBD1, was not verified against the DNA. TRBV21-1 is designated a pseudogene. CDR3 size: 15 residues. The CDR3 sequence is CASSGPGTEKNIQYF. The CDR3 bases are TGTGCCAGCAGCGGCCCCGGGACAGAGAAAAACATTCAGTACTTC.

This clone was seen a few times. The chain carries TRBV2 and TRBJ2-5; 11 nucleotides align to TRBD2. V gave up 4 bases and J gave up 0 bases; unmatched junction bases: 4. CDR3 length: 16 amino acids. CDR1 and CDR2 (germline): SNHLY, FYNNEI. In DNA form, the CDR3 reads TGTGCCAGCAGTGGGGGACTAGCGGAGTACCAAGAGACCCAGTACTTC. Translation gives CASSGGLAEYQETQYF.

The genes are TRBV28 and TRBJ1-1, with 8 bases matching TRBD1. Trimming took 2 bases from V and 1 from J; bases not matched to a gene: 3. CDR1 is MDHEN and CDR2 is SYDVKM in the germline V gene. The CDR3 spans 15 residues. CDR3 region: CASSLIQGENTEAFF. The CDR3 DNA reads as TGTGCCAGCAGTTTAATACAGGGGGAGAACACTGAAGCTTTCTTT.

The chain carries TRBV15 and TRBJ1-4; D call uncertain. The CDR3 loop spans 16 amino acids. Germline V lookup: CDR1 LNHNV, CDR2 YYDKDF (reference sequence). Deletions cut 5 bases from V and 8 bases from J, with 21 bases between. CDR3 in amino acids: CATSAASEGLDEKLFF. In DNA, the CDR3 is TGTGCCACCAGCGCAGCTTCGGAGGGTCTGGACGAAAAACTGTTTTTT.

The rearrangement uses TRBV5-6 and TRBJ2-3; 12 nucleotides match TRBD2. Germline CDR1 is SGHDT and CDR2 is YYEEEE. There are 19 residues in the CDR3. With V trimmed by 0 bases and J by 0 bases, 8 bases remained unmatched. The CDR3 bases are TGTGCCAGCAGCTTGGCACTAGCGGGAGGCGCCCTTAGCACAGATACGCAGTATTTT. Translated: CASSLALAGGALSTDTQYF.

This sequence joins TRBV7-8 and TRBJ2-7, with 9 bases lining up with TRBD1. Germline V lookup: CDR1 SGHVS, CDR2 FQNEAQ. This CDR3 contains 16 residues. J gave up 2 bases and V 1 base, and 6 bases lay outside the gene matches. The CDR3 loop is CASSLGPGQGPYEQYF. The CDR3 DNA reads TGTGCCAGCAGCTTAGGCCCGGGACAGGGACCCTACGAGCAGTACTTC.

V usage is TRBV7-3 and J usage is TRBJ1-3; D ambiguous. Trimming shortened V by 1 base and J by 4 bases, and 5 bases separated the two germline ends. The CDR3 has 13 amino acids. Germline loops: CDR1 SGHTA, CDR2 FQGTGA. CDR3 region: CASSLILGNTIYF. CDR3 nucleotide sequence: TGTGCCAGCAGCTTAATTCTCGGAAACACCATATATTTT.

J is TRBJ1-1 and V is TRBV2; possibly TRBD1 for D (6 bases). Trimming left V 10 bases short and J 0 bases short, with 9 bases between. Germline CDR1 SNHLY, CDR2 FYNNEI. The CDR3 consists of 12 residues. The CDR3 region has the DNA TGTGCCATCGACAGGTTGAACACTGAAGCTTTCTTT. It encodes CAIDRLNTEAFF. Using reference TRBV2 and TRBJ1-1 for the parts outside the CDR3, the full variable domain is EPEVTQTPSHQVTQMGQEVILRCVPISNHLYFYWYRQILGQKVEFLVSFYNNEISEKSEIFDDQFSVERPDGSNFTLKIRSTKLEDSAMYFCAIDRLNTEAFFGQGTRLTVV.

The chain combines TRBV27 with TRBJ2-7, with TRBD1 matching 10 bases. The CDR3 spans 16 residues. Germline-derived CDR1 and CDR2 are MNHEY and SMNVEV (reference sequence). The ends lost 5 bases at V and 0 bases at J; junction bases unmatched: 7. In DNA, the CDR3 is TGTGCCAGCAGTCCGGGGACAGGGGAGGTCTCCTACGAGCAGTACTTC. This codes for CASSPGTGEVSYEQYF.

This chain uses TRBV5-6 with TRBJ2-5; D gene unclear. The J call is doubtful: the DNA matches TRBJ2-7 better. From germline, CDR1 is SGHDT and CDR2 YYEEEE. This CDR3 has 14 residues. CDR3 protein: CASSPWRESYEQYF. In DNA, the CDR3 is TGTGCCAGCAGCCCCTGGCGAGAATCCTACGAGCAGTACTTC.

This chain joins TRBV2 and TRBJ1-2, with D perhaps matching TRBD1 (5 bases). The CDR3 has 16 amino acids. V was trimmed by 3 bases and J by 4 bases, leaving 18 bases between them. The germline V gene has CDR1 SNHLY and CDR2 FYNNEI. In nucleotides, the CDR3 is TGTGCCAGCAGTGATTCGGGGCCGCAGGGCCCCTATGGCTACACCTTC. Its translation: CASSDSGPQGPYGYTF.

This clone was recorded a few times. The chain uses TRBV30 and TRBJ1-1, with 10 bases aligning to TRBD1. Germline V gives CDR1 GTSNPN, CDR2 SVGIG (reference sequence). V gave up 4 bases and J gave up 3 bases; unmatched junction bases: 8. The CDR3 loop spans 15 amino acids. In DNA, the CDR3 is TGTGCCTGGACCCCAAAAGGGACAGGGGACACTGAAGCTTTCTTT. It translates to CAWTPKGTGDTEAFF.

The chain employs TRBV9 and TRBJ1-3, with D possibly being TRBD1 (6 bases). From germline, CDR1 is SGDLS and CDR2 YYNGEE. The CDR3 consists of 15 residues. V gave up 3 bases and J gave up 4 bases, with 14 bases separating them. This CDR3 reads CASSEGGFQGNTIYF. The CDR3 coding sequence is TGTGCCAGCAGCGAGGGGGGGTTTCAAGGAAACACCATATATTTT. The full variable domain, its missing parts supplied by reference TRBV9 and TRBJ1-3, is DSGVTQTPKHLITATGQRVTLRCSPRSGDLSVYWYQQSLDQGLQFLIQYYNGEERAKGNILERFSAQQFPDLHSELNLSSLELGDSALYFCASSEGGFQGNTIYFGEGSWLTVV.

This chain connects TRBV6-5 to TRBJ2-1, with 10 positions matching TRBD1. The CDR3 has 16 amino acids. Germline CDR1 MNHEY, CDR2 SVGAGI. J was trimmed by 7 bases and V by 4 bases; bases with no gene match: 10. CDR3 amino acids: CASSSDRTGGRNEQFF. In DNA form, the CDR3 reads TGTGCCAGCAGTTCAGACCGGACAGGGGGGCGTAATGAGCAGTTCTTC.

This chain connects TRBV23-1 to TRBJ2-6, with TRBD1 as a possible D gene (5 bases). TRBV23-1 is identified as an open reading frame with a role that is uncertain. The V and J ends lost 2 bases and 1 base respectively, with 15 bases between them. This CDR3 is built from 18 residues. The CDR3 nucleotides read TGCGCCAGCAGTCAAATCGACCAGGGAACGTCTGGGGCCAACGTCCTGACTTTC. As protein: CASSQIDQGTSGANVLTF.